This note documents a single T cell receptor (beta chain) sequence. No cognate antigen has been identified for it. Base qualities were left out, and no much larger clone turns up one base away. The data originate from a study of control samples from healthy donors and cancer patients (dated by TCRdb to between 2020 and 2021). CDR1 and CDR2 are drawn from the germline V gene: MDHEN, SYDVKM. The junction carries 14 bases between V and J, which are trimmed by 2 bases and 3 bases respectively. The CDR3 holds 16 amino acids from the cysteine to the phenylalanine. Of the read, only the CDR3 DNA is kept; its 48 bases are in frame from base 1. Libraries came from the immunoSEQ multiplex PCR assay. TCRdb re-hosts the immuneACCESS table, in-frame sequences only. Its copies lack some clones; in the studies checked, an unresolved V gene accounts for under half of them, and the cause for the rest is not known. Present in this sample are 150,000 to 200,000 clones, about 91% of which were seen just once. The top ten clonotypes cover 1.5% to 2% of the sample.

Sequences were obtained from blood. The chain employs TRBV28 and TRBJ1-5; the best D guess is TRBD1, with 5 bases matching. The receptor was derived from a man younger than 30 in good health. Here is the DNA: TGTGCCAGCAGTTTAGCCGGGACCGCTATCAATCAGCCCCAGCATTTT. This translates into CASSLAGTAINQPQHF.